Listed below are T cell receptor beta chains from one sample, sequenced in a study of shared clonotypes between healthy human individuals. Libraries were prepared by immunoSEQ multiplex PCR; TCRdb keeps only in-frame clonotypes and omits some of them. The table records roughly 1,100,000 clones, roughly 80% of them present only once. What was sequenced was memory CD4+ T cells sorted from blood. All receptors come from a man aged 18 to 35 in good health. Both conserved end residues are part of each CDR3. Each record gives: J gene, V gene, clone size, D gene, CDR3 protein, CDR3 DNA. D genes are given only for firm matches. Size is omitted from some rows. Given values are once, few, many or a class for expanded clones.

TRBJ2-1	TRBV7-9	-	TRBD1	CASSVLGAGGNEQFF	TGTGCCAGCAGCGTTTTGGGGGCAGGGGGCAATGAGCAGTTCTTC
TRBJ1-3	TRBV6-5	once	-	CASSYSGVISGNTIYF	TGTGCCAGCAGTTACTCGGGAGTAATCTCTGGAAACACCATATATTTT
TRBJ1-1	TRBV7-9	-	TRBD1	CASSALQIRQGWNTEAFF	TGTGCCAGCAGCGCCCTACAAATTCGACAGGGCTGGAACACTGAAGCTTTCTTT
TRBJ2-4	TRBV27	many	-	CASSLTVKNIQYF	TGTGCCAGCAGTTTAACCGTCAAAAACATTCAGTACTTC
TRBJ2-2	TRBV7-3	many	-	CASSSPANTGELFF	TGTGCCAGCAGCTCCCCAGCGAACACCGGGGAGCTGTTTTTT
TRBJ2-2	TRBV4-3	-	-	CASSLTGELFF	TGCGCCAGCAGTCTAACCGGGGAGCTGTTTTTT
TRBJ2-3	TRBV30	-	TRBD2	CAWSVRDYTSDTQYF	TGTGCCTGGAGTGTAAGGGACTACACGTCAGATACGCAGTATTTT
TRBJ2-5	TRBV7-2	-	-	CASSLNSGGRETQYF	TGTGCCAGCAGCTTAAATAGCGGAGGGAGGGAGACCCAGTACTTC
TRBJ2-7	TRBV5-8	-	TRBD2	CASSRDGGLNYEQYF	TGTGCCAGCAGCCGGGACGGGGGACTAAACTACGAGCAGTACTTC
TRBJ2-3	TRBV18	few	-	CASSPRGVVTDTQYF	TGTGCCAGCTCACCACGGGGGGTGGTGACAGATACGCAGTATTTT
TRBJ1-6	TRBV6-5	-	-	CASSYSGHRNSPLHF	TGTGCCAGCAGTTACTCGGGACACAGAAATTCACCCCTCCACTTT
TRBJ2-3	TRBV30	once	TRBD2	CAWSVLAGGTDTQYF	TGTGCCTGGAGTGTGCTAGCGGGGGGAACGGATACGCAGTATTTT
TRBJ1-6	TRBV5-1	-	-	CASSEGQFYNSPLHF	TGCGCCAGCAGCGAGGGGCAGTTTTATAATTCACCCCTCCACTTT
TRBJ1-6	TRBV30	-	-	CAWSVSRAQSNSPLHF	TGTGCCTGGAGTGTCTCTAGGGCTCAAAGTAATTCACCCCTCCACTTT
TRBJ2-7	TRBV9	few	TRBD1	CASSVEAGGYEQYF	TGTGCCAGCAGCGTAGAGGCAGGGGGCTACGAGCAGTACTTC
TRBJ1-2	TRBV28	-	-	CASSLGKNYGYTF	TGTGCCAGCAGTTTGGGCAAGAACTATGGCTACACCTTC
TRBJ1-3	TRBV2	-	-	CAASQQSGNTIYF	TGTGCCGCCAGTCAACAATCTGGAAACACCATATATTTT
TRBJ2-7	TRBV19	-	TRBD1	CASSSAGTGSLYEQYF	TGTGCCAGTAGTAGCGCCGGGACAGGGAGTCTCTACGAGCAGTACTTC
TRBJ2-5	TRBV18	few	TRBD1	CASSRDRQETQYF	TGTGCCAGCTCACGGGACAGGCAAGAGACCCAGTACTTC
TRBJ2-3	TRBV11-3	-	TRBD1	CASSLDRGLTDTQYF	TGTGCCAGCAGCTTAGACAGGGGGCTCACAGATACGCAGTATTTT
TRBJ2-5	TRBV4-3	-	-	CASSQGGGAGLQETQYF	TGCGCCAGCAGCCAGGGTGGGGGGGCAGGCCTCCAAGAGACCCAGTACTTC
TRBJ1-4	TRBV6-1	-	-	CASSLAADEKLFF	TGTGCCAGCAGTCTGGCAGCAGATGAAAAACTGTTTTTT
TRBJ2-7	TRBV18	-	-	CASSTQTGYEQYF	TGTGCCAGCTCAACGCAAACAGGCTACGAGCAGTACTTC
TRBJ2-7	TRBV28	-	-	CASSLHREQYF	TGTGCCAGCAGTCTTCACAGGGAGCAGTACTTC
TRBJ2-5	TRBV7-9	-	-	CASSLRGTEQETQYF	TGTGCCAGCAGCTTACGGGGGACGGAACAAGAGACCCAGTACTTC
TRBJ2-7	TRBV5-1	-	-	CASSLARTDNYEQYF	TGCGCCAGCAGCTTGGCTCGGACAGATAACTACGAGCAGTACTTC